This T cell receptor beta chain was sequenced in a study of shared clonotypes between healthy human individuals (dated by TCRdb to 2018 to 2021). As for the study more broadly: The cohort included a few men and a couple of women between 18 and 49 years of age. Per donor, three plates each were used for CD4 naive and CD4 memory, two for CD8 naive, and one for CD8 memory. Per donor, leukapheresis produced somewhere between about 0.85 and 9.5 billion PBMCs. To increase sequencing depth and limit assay-specific biases, TCR repertoire library preparation and sequencing were carried out by different laboratories using diverse techniques. The study deeply sequenced blood TCR repertoires of roughly five healthy adults to estimate repertoire size and the extent of clonotype sharing between individuals.

Taken from cysteine to phenylalanine, the CDR3 has 17 residues. CDR3 DNA only is kept here, 51 bases in frame from base 1. CDR1 and CDR2 are read off the germline V gene (reference sequence) as SGHKS and YYEKEE. The germline V and J ends show losses of 4 bases and 4 bases respectively, and no gene match explains 8 bases of the junction. Broader findings and caveats from the paper: Clonotypes shared by all four sorted-subset donors showed higher generation probabilities than non-shared clonotypes. Sampling was restricted to blood, and TCR repertoires in tissue are likely to differ from TCR repertoires in blood. Rarefaction of sorted-subset datasets indicated incomplete sequencing despite the large sequencing depth. Estimated clonotype richness was generally larger for naive than for memory subsets. The genetic and exposure-history diversity represented was limited by the small number of donors. Across four donors, around 5% of naive CD4, approximately 3.6% of naive CD8, roughly 2.2% of memory CD4, and under 0.45% of memory CD8 clonotypes were shared. Pairwise subsampling indicated that sequencing depth was expected to affect the degree of clonotype sharing among donors.

Regarding this clone: The antigen this receptor binds is unknown. Per-nucleotide qualities are absent, and no much larger clonotype sits a single base away.

Using the deep immunoSEQ assay, TCR CDR3 regions were amplified from genomic DNA by multiplex PCR. For each cell subset, the extracted genomic DNA was distributed evenly across all wells of several immunoSEQ 96-well plates, and each plate served as one replicate. For sorted subsets, about 0.2 ug genomic DNA, equal to tens of thousands of T cell genomes, was loaded into each replicate PCR. Purified libraries were measured with a Qubit 3.0 fluorometer, size-checked on a Bioanalyzer 2100, and measured again with the KAPA Library Quantification kit. Every immunoSEQ 96-well plate was sequenced on a separate single-read 150-cycle Illumina NextSeq 550 flow cell. From the authors' description of their analysis: Because the immunoSEQ output held only junctional sequences and lacked quality scores, the filtering could not match the filtering applied to full-length reads. To assign V/J genes and CDR3, sequences were annotated against IMGT germline references using PyIR, a Python wrapper for IgBLAST v1.9. Reads were filtered out if the reads had weak V/J assignments (E-value above 1e-6), no CDR3, stop codons, out-of-frame junctions, or ambiguous translated residues. A V3J clonotype was defined by an identical inferred V gene, J gene, and CDR3 amino acid sequence. Percentage overlap between repertoires was calculated by dividing the number of shared unique clonotypes by the size of the smaller repertoire. Three approaches were used to assess repertoire richness: RTK rarefaction, the Chao1 estimator, and Recon v2.1 estimates of unobserved clonotypes. For all TCRbeta clonotypes obtained by the gDNA method from a few donors, generation probabilities were computed with OLGA. TCRdb obtained this table from immuneACCESS and retained in-frame rearrangements with V and J assigned. These tables miss some clones; where compared with another copy, unresolved V genes account for less than half of the shortfall, and the remainder is unexplained. That table is the source of V, J and clone size, and D and trimming were worked out from the DNA. Within this sample are 1,500,000 or so clones, with approximately 98.5% of them counted one time only. The leading ten clones occupy approximately 0.38% of the sample.

The donors were healthy, HIV-negative adults with no recently reported acute infections or vaccinations. Every donor was a Caucasian adult living in Nashville, Tennessee, USA. CD4+ T cells were enriched through magnetic negative selection, after which naive cells were positively selected on CD45RA and the remaining negative fraction served as the memory subset. After blood collection by leukapheresis, PBMCs were isolated using Ficoll-Histopaque density gradient centrifugation and then cryopreserved in the vapor phase of liquid nitrogen. Analytical flow cytometry was used to check the purity and quantity of every magnetically sorted T cell population. Genomic DNA was isolated from every sorted fraction and measured by UV absorbance on a Nanodrop 2000c.

This TCR came from a young man in good health. This sequence uses TRBV5-5 and TRBJ2-2; 12 central bases correspond to TRBD2. Specimen: naive CD4+ T cells sorted from blood. The cell subset or site label, read with the paper, signifies: CD45RA+ positively selected. The nucleotide sequence reads as follows: TGTGCCAGCAGCCTCGGACTAGCGGGGCTACGCACCGGGGAGCTGTTTTTT. Its translation is CASSLGLAGLRTGELFF.